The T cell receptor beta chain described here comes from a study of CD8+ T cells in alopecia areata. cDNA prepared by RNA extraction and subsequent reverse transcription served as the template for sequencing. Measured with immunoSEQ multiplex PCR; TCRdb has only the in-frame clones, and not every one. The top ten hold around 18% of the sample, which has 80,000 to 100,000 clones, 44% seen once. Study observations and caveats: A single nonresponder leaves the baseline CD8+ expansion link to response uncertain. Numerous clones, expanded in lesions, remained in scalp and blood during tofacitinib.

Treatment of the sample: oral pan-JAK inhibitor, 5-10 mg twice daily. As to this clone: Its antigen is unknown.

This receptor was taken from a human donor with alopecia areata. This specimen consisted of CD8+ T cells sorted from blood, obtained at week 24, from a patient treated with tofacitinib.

CDR3: CASSFRTGGYEQYF. CDR3 sequence (DNA): TGCGCCAGCAGCTTTAGGACAGGGGGCTACGAGCAGTACTTC. This chain connects TRBV5-1 to TRBJ2-7; the match to TRBD1 covers 10 bases. Germline CDR1 and CDR2: SGHRS and YFSETQ. J was trimmed by 3 bases and V by 2 bases; bases with no gene match: 2. CDR3 length: 14 residues.